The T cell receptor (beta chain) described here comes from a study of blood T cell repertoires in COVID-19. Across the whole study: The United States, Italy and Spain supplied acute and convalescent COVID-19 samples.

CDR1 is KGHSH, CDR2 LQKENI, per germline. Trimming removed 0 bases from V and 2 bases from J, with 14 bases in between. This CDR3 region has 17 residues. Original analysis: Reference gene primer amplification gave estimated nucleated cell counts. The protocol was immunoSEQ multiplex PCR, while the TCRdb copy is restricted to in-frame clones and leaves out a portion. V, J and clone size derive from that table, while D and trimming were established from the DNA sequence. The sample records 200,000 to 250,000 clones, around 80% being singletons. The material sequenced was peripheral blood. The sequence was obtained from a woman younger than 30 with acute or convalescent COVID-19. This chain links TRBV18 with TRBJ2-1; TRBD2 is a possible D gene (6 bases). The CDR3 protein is CASSPPSGGVAYNEQFF. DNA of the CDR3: TGTGCCAGCTCACCACCGTCCGGGGGAGTCGCCTACAATGAGCAGTTCTTC.